A single sample gave rise to the 16 T cell receptor beta chains below, sequenced in a study of T cells in Graves' hyperthyroidism and ophthalmopathy. RNA transcripts were the template for amplifying TCR beta CDR3 regions. A first-round RT-PCR of the TCR CDR3 used the HTBI primer set. Using its own MiXCR run on the multiplex PCR reads, TCRdb lists one record per CDR3 protein. Of a few hundred thousand distinct CDR3 sequences in the sample, 35% to 50% were seen once. Sample: peripheral blood or thyroid tissue (not recorded which). These receptors came from an adult woman with Graves' disease, either hyperthyroidism or ophthalmopathy (not recorded which).

This clonotype was counted only a few times. The chain uses TRBV29-1 and TRBJ1-1; the D is unclear. Germline loops: CDR1 SQVTM, CDR2 ANQGSEA. The V and J ends lost 6 bases and 1 base respectively, with 15 bases between them. The CDR3 totals 14 residues. CDR3 loop: CSVVRSSENTEAFF. The CDR3 DNA reads TGCAGCGTCGTCCGGAGCTCAGAGAACACTGAAGCTTTCTTT. Filled out from reference TRBV29-1 and TRBJ1-1, the complete variable domain reads SAVISQKPSRDICQRGTSLTIQCQVDSQVTMMFWYRQQPGQSLTLIATANQGSEATYESGFVIDKFPISRPNLTFSTLTVSNMSPEDSSIYLCSVVRSSENTEAFFGQGTRLTVV.

This clonotype was counted between two and nine times. This chain links TRBV7-2 with TRBJ2-7, with unresolved D. V dropped 5 bases and J dropped 3 bases, with 11 bases sitting between them. Germline V CDR1 and CDR2: SGHTA, FQGNSA. This CDR3 has 13 amino acids. CDR3 amino acids: CASSPRWVYEQYF. Here the CDR3 DNA reads TGTGCCAGCAGCCCCCGTTGGGTCTACGAGCAGTACTTC.

The chain joins TRBV29-1 to TRBJ2-5; no definite D call. From germline, CDR1 is SQVTM and CDR2 ANQGSEA. Trimming pared 2 bases from V and 0 bases from J, leaving 7 bases between. The CDR3 has 13 amino acids. The CDR3 protein is CSVEPTYQETQYF. CDR3 sequence (DNA): TGCAGCGTTGAACCTACGTACCAAGAGACCCAGTACTTC.

In regard to this clonotype: A clone one base away is much larger, so this may be a read error. The CDR3, as DNA: TGTGCCAGTAGCTCCACAGGGGGCCCCTCCTACGAGCAGTACTTC. Translated: CASSSTGGPSYEQYF. This chain joins TRBV19 and TRBJ2-7; 9 bases are shared with TRBD1. The trim removed 6 bases at V and 0 bases at J, leaving 6 bases unmatched. Germline V gene sequence: CDR1 LNHDA, CDR2 SQIVND (reference sequence). The CDR3 has 15 amino acids.

The chain employs TRBV7-2 and TRBJ1-2; possibly TRBD1 for D (5 bases). The V gene lost 5 bases and the J gene lost 8 bases, with 18 bases spanning the gap. Germline values: CDR1 SGHTA, CDR2 FQGNSA. The CDR3 has 14 residues. CDR3 sequence reads: CASSPSPGRKGYTF. CDR3 coding DNA: TGTGCCAGCAGCCCTAGCCCGGGGCGGAAGGGCTACACCTTC.

Worth noting for this clonotype: No conserved phenylalanine or tryptophan ends this CDR3, so it is likely a read error. Because the CDR3's place on the DNA is in doubt, the DNA is left out and the CDR3 is given as listed by TCRdb. This chain's CDR3 is CASSPQGPND. This chain links TRBV11-2 with TRBJ1-6; the table calls TRBD1, which could not be checked here. Germline V gives CDR1 SGHAT, CDR2 FQNNGV. The CDR3 extends over 10 residues, inclusive of both ends.

This clonotype was counted many times. The chain combines TRBV7-9 with TRBJ2-5, with 7 bases lining up with TRBD2. From germline, CDR1 is SEHNR and CDR2 FQNEAQ (reference sequence). V gave up 5 bases and J gave up 5 bases; unmatched junction bases: 11. This CDR3 is built from 15 residues. The CDR3 sequence is CASSPPGEGRETQYF. The DNA for the CDR3 is TGTGCCAGCAGCCCGCCGGGGGAGGGGCGCGAGACCCAGTACTTC.

The sample holds many counts of this clonotype. J is TRBJ1-1 and V is TRBV13; 10 bases match TRBD1. Germline V gene sequence: CDR1 PRHDT, CDR2 FYEKMQ (reference sequence). The length of the CDR3 is 16 residues. V gave up 4 bases and J gave up 5 bases; unmatched junction bases: 10. CDR3 in amino acids: CASSSRTGGPGTEAFF. DNA for the CDR3: TGTGCCAGCAGCTCCCGGACAGGGGGGCCGGGGACTGAAGCTTTCTTT.

This clonotype was seen only a few times. The chain employs TRBV7-8 and TRBJ1-2, with D unresolved. The length of the CDR3 is 13 residues. Germline V lookup: CDR1 SGHVS, CDR2 FQNEAQ. V lost 7 bases, J lost 2 bases, and 11 bases lay in between. The CDR3 region has the DNA TGTGCCAGCAAGGAGGGAAGAAACTATGGCTACACCTTC. Its protein is CASKEGRNYGYTF.

For this clonotype: Germline and junction disagree at one end, which may indicate a read error. The chain carries TRBV5-6 and TRBJ2-5; no firm D call. The germline CDR1 and CDR2 sequences are SGHDT and YYEEEE. The CDR3 is 10 residues long. The CDR3 reads CAGSLGTQYF. In DNA, the CDR3 is TGTGCCGGCAGCTTGGGGACCCAGTACTTC.

This clonotype has ten or more counts. The chain joins TRBV5-1 to TRBJ2-7; 7 bases match TRBD1. Germline V gene lookup returns CDR1 SGHRS and CDR2 YFSETQ. The V and J ends lost 1 base and 3 bases, in that order; junction bases with no gene match: 10. The CDR3 is 16 amino acids. CDR3 in amino acids: CASSLWTGQRDYEQYF. CDR3 bases: TGCGCCAGCAGCTTGTGGACAGGCCAACGGGACTACGAGCAGTACTTC.

The chain combines TRBV9 with TRBJ2-5, with 12 bases matching TRBD2. This CDR3 region has 16 residues. Trimming cost V 4 bases and J 4 bases; bases outside gene matches: 8. CDR1 and CDR2 from the germline V gene are SGDLS and YYNGEE. The CDR3 nucleotides are TGTGCCAGCAGCCAAGTCCCTAGCGGGAGGGGAGAGACCCAGTACTTC. As protein: CASSQVPSGRGETQYF.

In its sample, this clonotype was seen many times. The chain joins TRBV9 to TRBJ1-3, with 7 bases matching TRBD1. The CDR3 has 17 amino acids. V shed 4 bases and J 2 bases; nucleotides not matched to a gene: 12. Per germline, CDR1 SGDLS and CDR2 YYNGEE. CDR3: CASSLSTTGITGNTIYF. In DNA, the CDR3 is TGTGCCAGCAGCCTATCGACGACAGGGATTACTGGAAACACCATATATTTT.

This clonotype was counted ten times or more. V gene TRBV20-1 combines with J gene TRBJ1-4; D gene uncertain. Deletions cut 0 bases from V and 6 bases from J, with 14 bases between. Germline V gene lookup returns CDR1 DFQATT and CDR2 SNEGSKA (reference sequence). The CDR3 is 15 amino acids. CDR3 DNA: TGCAGTGCTAGAGATCCCCGGACGACGGATGAAAAACTGTTTTTT. Translation: CSARDPRTTDEKLFF.

Written as DNA, the CDR3 is TGTGCCAGCAGCTTAAGGCAGGGTGGGCAGCCCCAGTACTTC. This encodes CASSLRQGGQPQYF. This chain connects TRBV7-2 to TRBJ2-5; tentative D call: TRBD1 (5 bases). The germline V and J ends were trimmed by 2 bases and 9 bases, with 16 bases remaining between them. Looked up from germline, CDR1 is SGHTA and CDR2 is FQGNSA. The CDR3 loop spans 14 amino acids.

The chain has TRBV19 and TRBJ1-5, with a tentative D call TRBD1 (5 bases). The CDR3 is made up of 13 amino acids. Germline assignment: CDR1 LNHDA and CDR2 SQIVND (reference sequence). The V end was cut by 10 bases, the J end by 7 bases, with 17 bases between. CDR3: CATWGTGRQPQHF. The CDR3 DNA follows: TGTGCCACTTGGGGGACCGGGAGGCAGCCCCAGCATTTT.